This paragraph reports one T cell receptor beta chain. Its antigen is not known. Measured with immunoSEQ multiplex PCR; TCRdb has only the in-frame clones, and not every one. The sample records about 130,000 clones, roughly 90% being singletons. Looked up from germline, CDR1 is MDHEN and CDR2 is SYDVKM. The CDR3 runs to 14 residues. Trimming took 4 bases from V and 5 from J; bases not matched to a gene: 7. The sample belongs to a study of T cell responses to AZD1222 COVID-19 vaccine. Points from the study as a whole: The donors showed a predominance of white British ancestry and of females, with possible underestimation of clonal diversity. With two AZD1222 doses given, Spike-specific TCR breadth and depth both rose.

This chain connects TRBV28 to TRBJ2-7, with 8 bases identical to TRBD2. Sample: peripheral blood, taken on day 0 of AZD1222 vaccination. The TCR sequence derives from an adult in good health. In DNA, the CDR3 is TGTGCCAGCAGTTGGGAGCGGGAGACAGACGAGCAGTACTTC. It yields the protein CASSWERETDEQYF.